This T cell receptor beta chain was profiled in a study of CD8+CD57+ T cells in acquired aplastic anemia. Study background: Mean read depth for CD4+ cells from healthy donors was 10 million to 13 million.

The study, taken as a whole, reports: Sharing between patients and controls was observed for over 25 CD8+ CDR3 sequences. Simpson's diversity of CD8+ cells was not significantly different in patients compared with controls.

Template material for TCR beta VDJ and CDR3 profiling consisted of genomic DNA. TCRdb passed the reads through MiXCR, listing each CDR3 protein once. This table holds around 140,000 distinct CDR3 sequences, 35% to 50% found once. In its sample, this clonotype was seen many times. What it binds is not known. Source material: sorted CD4+, CD8+, or CD8+CD57+ T cells (not recorded which) from PBMCs. The receptor comes from a human donor in good health, serving as a control.

The CDR3 spells CASSLAGSRVGYTF. CDR3 nucleotides: TGTGCCAGCAGTTTAGCTGGGTCCAGGGTGGGCTACACCTTC. The chain joins TRBV12-3 or TRBV12-4 to TRBJ1-2; possible D gene TRBD1, 5 bases. V was shortened by 0 bases and J by 8 bases, with 13 bases between the two germline ends. This CDR3 is built from 14 residues.